This T cell receptor (beta chain) was observed in a study of OX40 agonist ivuxolimab in advanced cancers. Across the whole study: Patients got intravenous ivuxolimab at 0.01 to 10 mg/kg every 2 weeks. Study-wide points: The study observed clonal expansion of CD4+ and CD8+ blood T cells by week 6 at 0.1 to 3.0 mg/kg. CD8+ T cells averaged more expanded clones than CD4+.

This clone occurred once. Its antigen is not known. The CDR3 covers 12 residues. CDR1 is MDHEN, CDR2 SYDVKM, per germline. V dropped 2 bases and J dropped 8 bases, with 9 bases sitting between them. The repertoire was sequenced with immunoSEQ multiplex PCR; TCRdb's copy has only in-frame clones and lacks some. Of tens of thousands of clones in the sample, about 85% are singletons; the top ten hold 1.5% to 2%. Exclusion applied to patients with autoimmune disease history or systemic immunosuppression. This TCR derives from an adult with an advanced solid tumor such as melanoma, head and neck, liver or kidney cancer. The rearrangement uses TRBV28 and TRBJ1-2, with D tentatively TRBD1 (5 bases). This sample comprised CD4+ or CD8+ T cells sorted from blood, obtained in a trial of the OX40 agonist ivuxolimab. This CDR3 is CASSLQGRGYTF. The CDR3 nucleotides are TGTGCCAGCAGTTTACAGGGTCGGGGCTACACCTTC.